The entry that follows covers one TCR beta chain sequence. Authors' methods: Using reference gene primer amplification, nucleated cell counts were estimated. Sequenced by immunoSEQ multiplex PCR; TCRdb stores in-frame clones only, minus some. The DNA gave D and trimming, while V, J and clone size come from that table. Altogether under 150,000 clones are present, more than 75% being singletons, with the ten largest covering 2% to 2.5%. This sample was taken from a study of blood T cell repertoires in COVID-19. Overall study context: Material from acute and convalescent COVID-19 was sourced from the United States, Italy and Spain. Sample material is recorded as cDNA or gDNA derived from T cells, B-cell-depleted T cells, or PBMCs.

Looked up from germline, CDR1 is LNHDA and CDR2 is SQIVND (reference sequence). This CDR3 is built from 13 residues. Unmatched junction bases numbered 10, after V lost 10 bases and J lost 5 bases. The source of this sequence is a man in his fifties with active COVID-19. Sequenced sample: peripheral blood. The J gene is TRBJ2-5, the V gene TRBV19, with 7 bases matching TRBD1. CDR3 nucleotide sequence: TGTGCCACCGCAAGAGGGGGCCTGGAGACCCAGTACTTC. It specifies CATARGGLETQYF.